The 20 T cell receptor beta chains listed next were all sequenced from one sample in a study of blood T cell repertoires in COVID-19. TCRdb's copy holds only in-frame clones and misses some; the assay was immunoSEQ multiplex PCR. The table lists 240,000 or so clones, about 85% of them singletons. Source material: peripheral blood. The receptor set was obtained from a man between 25 and 39 years old who had recovered from COVID-19.

The chain links TRBV5-4 to TRBJ2-2; D gene unclear. Germline V gives CDR1 SGHNT, CDR2 YYREEE (reference sequence). The ends were cut back, 7 bases at V and 2 bases at J, with 6 bases in the middle. The CDR3 contains 12 residues. The CDR3 is CASSSNTGELFF. The CDR3 DNA follows: TGTGCCAGCTCATCAAACACCGGGGAGCTGTTTTTT.

V is TRBV5-4 and J is TRBJ1-2; the D gene is possibly TRBD1 (6 bases). The CDR3 has 13 residues. Germline CDR1 reads SGHNT; CDR2 reads YYREEE (reference sequence). Between the trimmed V and J ends, which lost 5 bases and 6 bases, there was a span of 14 bases. CDR3 sequence (DNA): TGTGCCAGCAGGCCGTCAGGGACAAATGGCTACACCTTC. It specifies CASRPSGTNGYTF.

The chain carries TRBV29-1 and TRBJ2-3; 10 bases match TRBD2. CDR3 size: 14 residues. The germline V gene encodes CDR1 SQVTM and CDR2 ANQGSEA. V shed 2 bases, J shed 10 bases, and the junction held 9 bases outside the gene matches. This CDR3 is CSVEWGLAGAAQYF. The CDR3 region has the DNA TGCAGCGTTGAATGGGGGCTAGCGGGGGCGGCGCAGTATTTT.

The chain has TRBV10-1 and TRBJ2-2; 10 bases match TRBD1. This CDR3 is built from 13 residues. From germline, CDR1 is WNHNN and CDR2 SYGVQD (reference sequence). Trimming cost V 9 bases and J 6 bases; bases outside gene matches: 4. The CDR3: CASSGTGAGELFF. The CDR3 nucleotides read TGCGCCAGTAGCGGGACAGGGGCCGGGGAGCTGTTTTTT.

The chain couples TRBV18 to TRBJ1-3; the D is unclear. Germline V lookup: CDR1 KGHSH, CDR2 LQKENI. Trimming pared 0 bases from V and 5 bases from J, leaving 14 bases between. The CDR3 loop spans 16 amino acids. The CDR3 is CASSPPADGRRNTIYF. The CDR3 nucleotides are TGTGCCAGCTCACCACCCGCAGACGGGAGGAGAAACACCATATATTTT. Based on the CDR3 plus reference TRBV18 and TRBJ1-3, the full variable domain is NAGVMQNPRHLVRRRGQEARLRCSPMKGHSHVYWYRQLPEEGLKFMVYLQKENIIDESGMPKERFSAEFPKEGPSILRIQQVVRGDSAAYFCASSPPADGRRNTIYFGEGSWLTVV.

The J gene is TRBJ1-2, the V gene TRBV19; 7 bases fit TRBD1. The CDR3 is 17 residues long. In germline, CDR1 is LNHDA, CDR2 SQIVND (reference sequence). V lost 4 bases to trimming and J lost 0 bases; unmatched junction nucleotides: 11. CDR3 sequence: CASSRRRGTAANYGYTF. CDR3 sequence (DNA): TGTGCCAGTAGTAGACGGAGAGGGACAGCCGCTAACTATGGCTACACCTTC.

The chain couples TRBV7-2 to TRBJ1-2; 7 bases align to TRBD1. The length of the CDR3 is 14 residues. V trimming: 5 bases; J trimming: 3 bases; junction bases outside the gene matches: 6. Germline V gene data show CDR1 as SGHTA and CDR2 as FQGNSA. The CDR3: CASSVNRGDYGYTF. The CDR3 DNA is TGTGCCAGCAGCGTTAACAGGGGAGACTATGGCTACACCTTC.

This sequence joins TRBV29-1 and TRBJ1-1, with a tentative D call TRBD1 (5 bases). The germline V gene encodes CDR1 SQVTM and CDR2 ANQGSEA. The CDR3 runs to 14 residues. The V end was cut by 5 bases, the J end by 1 base, with 14 bases between. CDR3 nucleotides: TGCAGCGTTCGACTCGAAACAGGGAACACTGAAGCTTTCTTT. This gives the protein CSVRLETGNTEAFF.

The table lists this clone with a few counts. This chain joins TRBV2 and TRBJ1-1; tentatively, D is TRBD1 (6 bases). Germline V gene lookup returns CDR1 SNHLY and CDR2 FYNNEI. V was pared by 1 base and J by 1 base, with 13 bases between. The CDR3 length is 16 residues. This CDR3 is CASSEVGWDKNTEAFF. CDR3 sequence (DNA): TGTGCCAGCAGTGAAGTTGGCTGGGACAAGAACACTGAAGCTTTCTTT.

This chain links TRBV5-6 with TRBJ1-1; 8 positions agree with TRBD1. The CDR3 has 17 residues. Germline V CDR1 and CDR2: SGHDT, YYEEEE. The ends lost 4 bases at V and 1 base at J; junction bases unmatched: 12. The CDR3 DNA sequence: TGTGCCAGCAGCACCGGCCAGGGGGCGCCCCCGAACACTGAAGCTTTCTTT. Translated: CASSTGQGAPPNTEAFF.

The chain combines TRBV20-1 with TRBJ2-3, with unresolved D. From germline, CDR1 is DFQATT and CDR2 SNEGSKA (reference sequence). The CDR3 is 15 amino acids. Trimming stripped 3 bases from V and 2 bases from J, with 15 bases between. CDR3 coding DNA: TGCAGTGCTAGTGACCCCACCCGCGCCACAGATACGCAGTATTTT. It is translated as CSASDPTRATDTQYF.

This clone was seen more than once but under ten times. The rearrangement joins TRBV18 to TRBJ1-6, with a possible D match to TRBD1 (5 bases). The V end was cut by 3 bases, the J end by 7 bases, with 13 bases between. CDR3 length equals 15 residues. The germline V gene encodes CDR1 KGHSH and CDR2 LQKENI. Here the CDR3 reads CASSPDLGANSPLHF. CDR3 nucleotides: TGTGCCAGCTCACCGGATCTAGGGGCGAATTCACCCCTCCACTTT.

This chain connects TRBV27 to TRBJ2-2; possible D gene TRBD1, 6 bases. Looked up from germline, CDR1 is MNHEY and CDR2 is SMNVEV (reference sequence). Trimming took off 4 bases at V and 0 bases at J, with 12 bases between the two ends. This CDR3 is 16 amino acids long. CDR3 region: CASSWMGAANTGELFF. The DNA of the CDR3 is TGTGCCAGCAGTTGGATGGGGGCGGCGAACACCGGGGAGCTGTTTTTT.

This clone was detected only a few times. J is TRBJ1-5 and V is TRBV5-5; D possibly corresponds to TRBD1 (5 bases). Trimming left V 0 bases short and J 7 bases short, with 8 bases between. Looked up from germline, CDR1 is SGHKS and CDR2 is YYEKEE (reference sequence). CDR3 length: 13 residues. CDR3 region: CASSLGQGQPQHF. As DNA, the CDR3 is TGTGCCAGCAGCTTGGGGCAGGGCCAGCCCCAGCATTTT.

This clone was counted a single time. The chain links TRBV10-2 to TRBJ2-7; 10 positions match TRBD2. CDR1 is WSHSY, CDR2 SAAADI, per germline. The CDR3 is made up of 14 amino acids. The ends lost 4 bases at V and 4 bases at J; junction bases unmatched: 4. Written as DNA, the CDR3 is TGCGCCAGCAGTGGTGGACTAGCGGCTTACGAGCAGTACTTC. It translates to CASSGGLAAYEQYF.

Here the CDR3 DNA reads TGTGCCAGCAGTTCGGACAGCCCCTACGAGCAGTACGTC. It codes for CASSSDSPYEQYV. The V gene is TRBV28, the J gene TRBJ2-7; a weak D match, TRBD1 (6 bases). CDR3 length: 13 amino acids. V lost 4 bases and J lost 2, with 9 bases in between. Germline V gene lookup returns CDR1 MDHEN and CDR2 SYDVKM.

The V and J genes are TRBV4-2 and TRBJ1-1, with D unclear. With 4 bases removed from V and 1 base from J, the gap between germline ends came to 16 bases. In germline, CDR1 is LGHNA, CDR2 YNFKEQ. CDR3 length: 16 amino acids. The CDR3 reads CASSRQVGPGNTEAFF. The CDR3 DNA reads as TGTGCCAGCAGCCGCCAAGTAGGTCCGGGGAACACTGAAGCTTTCTTT.

The rearrangement uses TRBV28 and TRBJ1-1; weak D call: TRBD1 (5 bases). The germline V gene has CDR1 MDHEN and CDR2 SYDVKM. This CDR3 region has 15 residues. Deletions cut 8 bases from V and 1 base from J, with 17 bases between. CDR3 sequence reads: CASLKPTDRNTEAFF. CDR3 coding DNA: TGTGCCAGCTTGAAACCGACAGACAGGAACACTGAAGCTTTCTTT.

This chain uses TRBV7-3 with TRBJ2-1; D might be TRBD1 (6 bases). The CDR3 has 14 residues. With 4 bases removed from V and 10 bases from J, the gap between germline ends came to 17 bases. The V gene's germline CDR1 is SGHTA and CDR2 FQGTGA. CDR3 bases: TGTGCCAGCAGCTATCCTCACAGGGTACAAGAGCAGTTCTTC. Translation gives CASSYPHRVQEQFF.

The rearrangement uses TRBV5-1 and TRBJ2-5, with 7 bases matching TRBD1. V trimming: 0 bases; J trimming: 6 bases; junction bases outside the gene matches: 2. The CDR3 is 13 residues long. Germline loops: CDR1 SGHRS, CDR2 YFSETQ. In DNA form, the CDR3 reads TGCGCCAGCAGCTTGGGACAGGGAAAGACCCAGTACTTC. Translating gives CASSLGQGKTQYF.